This is a list of T cell receptor beta chains from one sample in a study of long-term antiretroviral therapy in people with HIV. Profiling relied on immunoSEQ multiplex PCR, and the TCRdb table lists in-frame clones only, not all of them. This sample carries 35,000 or so clones, about 83% of them seen once, and the ten largest clones take roughly 7.1%. Here the sequenced sample was unsorted PBMCs, taken 2 years after starting antiretroviral therapy. The receptors come from a woman in her 50s with HIV. Both conserved end residues are part of each CDR3. A D gene is named only where the DNA matches it firmly. Rows may omit the clone size; those that give it use once, few, many or a size class.

clone_size	j_call	d_call	v_call	cdr3_aa	cdr3_nt
-	TRBJ2-7	-	TRBV4-2	CASSQDISVYEQYF	TGTGCCAGCAGCCAAGATATTTCGGTTTACGAGCAGTACTTC
-	TRBJ2-3	-	TRBV7-2	CASSLVARVTDTQYF	TGTGCCAGCAGCTTGGTAGCTCGGGTGACAGATACGCAGTATTTT
-	TRBJ1-1	-	TRBV19	CASSIFGNTEAFF	TGTGCCAGTAGTATTTTCGGGAACACTGAAGCTTTCTTT
-	TRBJ2-1	-	TRBV10-3	CASRGTVSSYNEQFF	TGTGCCTCCCGGGGGACGGTGAGCTCCTACAATGAGCAGTTCTTC
-	TRBJ2-5	-	TRBV11-2	CASSFSQGWETQYF	TGTGCCAGCAGCTTCTCACAGGGTTGGGAGACCCAGTACTTC
few	TRBJ1-6	-	TRBV18	CASSSADGPSYNSPLHF	TGTGCCAGCTCATCGGCCGACGGACCCTCCTATAATTCACCCCTCCACTTT
-	TRBJ2-3	-	TRBV5-8	CASSLGQYSTDTQYF	TGTGCCAGCAGCTTAGGACAGTACAGCACAGATACGCAGTATTTT
-	TRBJ2-7	-	TRBV11-2	CASSPRRDFSYEQYF	TGTGCCAGCAGCCCTCGACGAGATTTTTCCTACGAGCAGTACTTC
-	TRBJ2-7	-	TRBV29-1	CSVETDSYEQYF	TGCAGCGTTGAAACGGACTCCTACGAGCAGTACTTC
-	TRBJ1-5	-	TRBV4-2	CASSQDYGVRNQPQHF	TGTGCCAGCAGCCAAGATTACGGGGTTCGCAATCAGCCCCAGCATTTT
-	TRBJ1-1	TRBD1	TRBV30	CAWRRQGNTEAFF	TGTGCCTGGAGGAGACAGGGGAACACTGAAGCTTTCTTT
-	TRBJ2-5	-	TRBV7-7	CASSLVTGRGETQYF	TGTGCCAGCAGCTTAGTGACAGGAAGGGGGGAGACCCAGTACTTC
-	TRBJ1-1	TRBD1	TRBV10-3	CAISDTTGAEAFF	TGTGCCATCAGTGACACGACAGGGGCTGAAGCTTTCTTT
-	TRBJ1-6	TRBD1	TRBV5-6	CASSFSRQGARPLHF	TGTGCCAGCAGCTTCTCCCGACAGGGGGCGCGACCCCTCCACTTT
-	TRBJ1-1	-	TRBV27	CASSQGLLAFF	TGTGCCAGCAGCCAGGGTTTACTGGCTTTCTTT
once	TRBJ2-7	-	TRBV10-3	CAISETGYEQYF	TGTGCCATCAGCGAGACAGGCTACGAGCAGTACTTC
-	TRBJ2-1	TRBD2	TRBV2	CANYRTSGGFGYEQFF	TGTGCCAATTACCGGACTAGCGGGGGGTTCGGATATGAGCAGTTCTTC
-	TRBJ1-2	-	TRBV9	CASSVGDTANYGYTF	TGTGCCAGCAGCGTCGGGGACACAGCTAACTATGGCTACACCTTC
-	TRBJ2-5	-	TRBV11-1	CASSLSAMETQYF	TGTGCCAGCAGCTTATCCGCTATGGAGACCCAGTACTTC
-	TRBJ2-2	TRBD1	TRBV5-1	CASSWFRDRANTGELFF	TGCGCCAGCAGCTGGTTCCGGGACAGGGCGAACACCGGGGAGCTGTTTTTT
-	TRBJ1-1	-	TRBV6-1	CASSGHTEAFF	TGTGCCAGCAGTGGTCACACTGAAGCTTTCTTT
-	TRBJ1-3	-	TRBV19	CASSIKGDGRNTIYF	TGTGCCAGTAGTATAAAAGGGGACGGGAGAAACACCATATATTTT
-	TRBJ1-1	TRBD1	TRBV29-1	CSVEVRTGNLNTEAFF	TGCAGCGTTGAAGTGCGGACAGGGAACCTGAACACTGAAGCTTTCTTT
-	TRBJ1-1	-	TRBV29-1	CSVEGGPRGWTEAFF	TGCAGCGTTGAAGGAGGTCCGAGGGGGTGGACTGAAGCTTTCTTT
once	TRBJ2-1	TRBD1	TRBV5-1	CASSGRDRGENEQFF	TGCGCCAGCAGCGGCCGGGACAGGGGAGAAAATGAGCAGTTCTTC
-	TRBJ2-5	TRBD2	TRBV6-1	CASSRLASSGTQYF	TGTGCCAGCAGTAGACTAGCTAGTTCGGGGACCCAGTACTTC
-	TRBJ2-1	-	TRBV14	CASSHGIRGSYNEQFF	TGTGCCAGCAGCCATGGAATACGGGGGTCGTACAATGAGCAGTTCTTC
-	TRBJ2-3	-	TRBV5-1	CASSRGSQDTQYF	TGCGCCAGCAGTCGGGGGTCCCAAGATACGCAGTATTTT
few	TRBJ1-4	-	TRBV5-1	CASRSGTGNEKLFF	TGCGCCAGCAGGTCCGGGACGGGGAATGAAAAACTGTTTTTT
-	TRBJ2-2	-	TRBV7-3	CASSLINTGELFF	TGTGCCAGCAGCCTGATAAACACCGGGGAGCTGTTTTTT
-	TRBJ2-3	TRBD2	TRBV5-4	CASSSYAIAGYTDTQYF	TGTGCCAGCAGCTCGTACGCCATAGCGGGGTACACAGATACGCAGTATTTT
-	TRBJ1-5	TRBD1	TRBV2	CASRQTGGAGQPQHF	TGTGCCAGCAGGCAAACAGGGGGCGCCGGGCAGCCCCAGCATTTT
-	TRBJ2-7	-	TRBV15	CATSSIGQMFYEQYF	TGTGCCACCAGCAGCATAGGACAGATGTTCTACGAGCAGTACTTC
-	TRBJ1-2	-	TRBV6-5	CASSYRTGGYTF	TGTGCCAGCAGTTACAGAACGGGTGGCTACACCTTC
-	TRBJ2-5	-	TRBV27	CASSFGGGPKTQYF	TGTGCCAGCAGTTTTGGCGGGGGCCCCAAGACCCAGTACTTC
-	TRBJ1-6	-	TRBV5-4	CASSFRDENSPLHF	TGTGCCAGCAGCTTCCGGGACGAGAATTCACCCCTCCACTTT
-	TRBJ2-7	TRBD1	TRBV27	CASSRDRGYYEQYF	TGTGCCAGCAGCCGGGACAGAGGGTACTACGAGCAGTACTTC
-	TRBJ1-1	-	TRBV4-1	CASSQDGGRAFF	TGCGCCAGCAGCCAAGATGGAGGGAGAGCTTTCTTT
-	TRBJ1-4	-	TRBV12-5	CASGLGTVYEKLFF	TGTGCTAGTGGTTTGGGGACAGTTTATGAAAAACTGTTTTTT
-	TRBJ1-4	-	TRBV5-5	CASSDGITAEKLFF	TGTGCCAGCAGTGACGGGATAACGGCTGAAAAACTGTTTTTT
-	TRBJ2-5	-	TRBV10-2	CAVFGGVQETQYF	TGCGCCGTTTTCGGGGGAGTCCAAGAGACCCAGTACTTC
-	TRBJ2-7	-	TRBV7-2	CASSPRGGIGGEQYF	TGTGCCAGCAGCCCCAGGGGAGGGATAGGTGGCGAGCAGTACTTC
-	TRBJ1-2	-	TRBV21-1	CASSKGAGGKYGYTF	TGTGCCAGCAGCAAAGGGGCAGGGGGTAAGTATGGCTACACCTTC
once	TRBJ1-2	TRBD1	TRBV10-3	CAIMGTGLSTDGYTF	TGTGCCATCATGGGGACAGGGTTGTCGACCGATGGCTACACCTTC
once	TRBJ2-5	-	TRBV6-5	CASRGWERETQYF	TGTGCCAGTAGGGGATGGGAGAGAGAGACCCAGTACTTC
-	TRBJ1-5	-	TRBV7-6	CASSSKGGGGSNQPQHF	TGTGCCAGCAGCTCAAAGGGGGGAGGGGGGAGCAATCAGCCCCAGCATTTT